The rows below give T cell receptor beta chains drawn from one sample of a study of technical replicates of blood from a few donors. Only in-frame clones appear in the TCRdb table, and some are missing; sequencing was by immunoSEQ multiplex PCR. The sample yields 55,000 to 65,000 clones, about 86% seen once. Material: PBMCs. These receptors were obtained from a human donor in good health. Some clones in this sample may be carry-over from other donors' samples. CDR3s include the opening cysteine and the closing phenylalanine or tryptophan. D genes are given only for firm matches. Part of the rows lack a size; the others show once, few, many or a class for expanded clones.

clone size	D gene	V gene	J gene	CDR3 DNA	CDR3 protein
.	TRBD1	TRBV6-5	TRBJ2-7	TGTGCCAGCAGTTACTATGGGACAGGCTATGATTACGAGCAGTACTTC	CASSYYGTGYDYEQYF
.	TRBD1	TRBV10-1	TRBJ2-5	TGCGCCAGCAGTGAGTCGAGTTTCGGGACAGACCAAGAGACCCAGTACTTC	CASSESSFGTDQETQYF
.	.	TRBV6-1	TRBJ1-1	TGTGCCAGCAGTGACCCGGGGGGCCTGGGGTACACTGAAGCTTTCTTT	CASSDPGGLGYTEAFF
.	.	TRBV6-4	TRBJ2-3	TGTGCCAGCAGTGAGACGGGGGGCACAGATACGCAGTATTTT	CASSETGGTDTQYF
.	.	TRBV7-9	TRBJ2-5	TGTGCCAGCAGCCTCCAGGGGGGTGAGGCCCAGTACTTC	CASSLQGGEAQYF
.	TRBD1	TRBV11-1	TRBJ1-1	TGTGCCAGCAGCTTTGGAGGTGGAGGGGGCGCGGTAGCTTTCTTT	CASSFGGGGGAVAFF
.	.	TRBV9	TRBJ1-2	TGTGCCAGCAGCTACTACACCGGGGGAGGGGGAGGCTACACCTTC	CASSYYTGGGGGYTF
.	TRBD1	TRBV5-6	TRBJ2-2	TGTGCCAGCAGCCCCAGGGGGTTCAGGGCCGGGGAGCTGTTTTTT	CASSPRGFRAGELFF
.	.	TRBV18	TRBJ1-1	TGTGCCAGCTCCCCAGGTGGGGCCCTGGGGGGAGCTTTCTTT	CASSPGGALGGAFF
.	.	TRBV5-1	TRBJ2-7	TGCGCCAGCAGCCTCGCTGGAGGGAACGAGCAGTACTTC	CASSLAGGNEQYF
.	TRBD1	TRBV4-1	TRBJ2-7	TGCGCCAGCAGCAGGGACAGTTCCTCCTACGAGCAGTACTTC	CASSRDSSSYEQYF
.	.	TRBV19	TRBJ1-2	TGTGCCAGTAGTATGGCCCAGGGCCTTAGCTATGGCTACACCTTC	CASSMAQGLSYGYTF
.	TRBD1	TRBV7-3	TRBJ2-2	TGTGCCAGCAGCTTGCCGGGACAGACCACCGGGGAGCTGTTTTTT	CASSLPGQTTGELFF
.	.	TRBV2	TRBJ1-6	TGTGCCAGCAGTGGCACAGGGACGGGCAATTCACCCCTCCACTTT	CASSGTGTGNSPLHF
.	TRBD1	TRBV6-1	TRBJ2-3	TGTGCCAGCAGTGGGAATAACAGGGGGCTAGGTACGCAGTATTTT	CASSGNNRGLGTQYF
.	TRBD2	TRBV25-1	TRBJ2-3	TGTGCCAGCAGTCTAACGGGGGGGGGTACAGATACGCAGTATTTT	CASSLTGGGTDTQYF
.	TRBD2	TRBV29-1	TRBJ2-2	TGCAGCGCTAAAGCGGGCGGGAGGTCGAACACCGGGGAGCTGTTTTTT	CSAKAGGRSNTGELFF
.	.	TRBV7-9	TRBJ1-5	TGTGCCAGCAGCTCGGCAACGGGTGATCAGCCCCAGCATTTT	CASSSATGDQPQHF
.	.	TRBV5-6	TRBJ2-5	TGTGCCAGCAGCAAGGACCGGAGGGAGACCCAGTACTTC	CASSKDRRETQYF
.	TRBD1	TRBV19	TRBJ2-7	TGTGCCAGTAGTAAGACAGGGCTCTACGAGCAGTACTTC	CASSKTGLYEQYF
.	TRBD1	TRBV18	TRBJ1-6	TGTGCCAGCTCACCACCGGGGACAGGGACTAATTCACCCCTCCACTTT	CASSPPGTGTNSPLHF
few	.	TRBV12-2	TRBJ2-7	TGTGCAAGTCGCTTAGGGTTAGGAGTTTCCTACGAGCAGTACTTC	CASRLGLGVSYEQYF
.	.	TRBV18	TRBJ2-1	TGTGCCAGCTCACCCTCCTTATCTTGGTTGGGGGCAGGTGAGCAGTTCTTC	CASSPSLSWLGAGEQFF
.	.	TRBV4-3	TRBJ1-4	TGCGCCAGCAGCCAAGATGCGGGGGTTCGGGAAAAACTGTTTTTT	CASSQDAGVREKLFF